This TCR beta chain was identified in a study of T-cell reconstitution after alpha-beta-depleted transplantation in children. Researchers prepared the TCRbeta library using unique molecular identifiers, the study reports. Each CDR3 protein is one row after TCRdb ran MiXCR on the PCR reads. Of roughly 200,000 distinct CDR3 sequences in the sample, just over 14% are singletons; the top ten hold about 12%. This clonotype was detected only a few times. V lost 1 base and J lost 2, with 18 bases in between. The CDR3 has 17 residues. Germline CDR1 reads SGHVS; CDR2 reads FQNEAQ. This receptor was obtained from a human donor who donated a stem cell graft to a child with acute lymphoblastic leukemia. The sequencing used PBMCs from the stem cell graft donor, collected from the stem cell graft. V usage is TRBV7-8 and J usage is TRBJ2-7; D uncertain. CDR3 loop: CASSLDSVREYPYEQYF. In nucleotides, the CDR3 is TGTGCCAGCAGCTTAGATTCTGTCAGAGAGTACCCCTACGAGCAGTACTTC.